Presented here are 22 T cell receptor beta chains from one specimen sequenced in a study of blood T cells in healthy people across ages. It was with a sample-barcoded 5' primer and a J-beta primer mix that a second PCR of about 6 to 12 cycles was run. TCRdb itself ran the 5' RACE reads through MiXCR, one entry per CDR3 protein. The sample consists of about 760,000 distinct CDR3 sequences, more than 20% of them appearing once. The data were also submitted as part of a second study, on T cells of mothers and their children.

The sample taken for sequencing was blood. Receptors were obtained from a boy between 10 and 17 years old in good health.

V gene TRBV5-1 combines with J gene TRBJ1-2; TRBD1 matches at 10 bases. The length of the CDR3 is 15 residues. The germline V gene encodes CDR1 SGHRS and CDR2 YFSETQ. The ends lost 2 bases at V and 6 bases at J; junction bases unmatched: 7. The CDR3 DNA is TGCGCCAGCAGCTTTACCGGGACAGGGGAGGATGGCTACACCTTC. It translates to CASSFTGTGEDGYTF. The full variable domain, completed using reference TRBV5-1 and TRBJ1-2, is KAGVTQTPRYLIKTRGQQVTLSCSPISGHRSVSWYQQTPGQGLQFLFEYFSETQRNKGNFPGRFSGRQFSNSRSEMNVSTLELGDSALYLCASSFTGTGEDGYTFGSGTRLTVV.

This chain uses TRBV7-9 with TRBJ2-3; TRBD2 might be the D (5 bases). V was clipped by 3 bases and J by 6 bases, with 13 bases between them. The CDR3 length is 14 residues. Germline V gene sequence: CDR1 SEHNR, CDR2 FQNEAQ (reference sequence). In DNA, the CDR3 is TGTGCCAGCAGCTTTTCCGGGGTAGCTGATACGCAGTATTTT. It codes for CASSFSGVADTQYF.

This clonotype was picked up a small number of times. In DNA, the CDR3 is TGTGCCAGCAGCTTGGCGGGGGGCCTTGACGAGCAGTACTTC. Protein product: CASSLAGGLDEQYF. The V gene is TRBV7-2, the J gene TRBJ2-7; 8 bases fit TRBD2. V trimming: 3 bases; J trimming: 5 bases; junction bases outside the gene matches: 6. Germline lookup yields CDR1 SGHTA and CDR2 FQGNSA. The CDR3 loop spans 14 amino acids.

CDR3 in amino acids: CASSLQVLQETQYF. CDR3 nucleotides: TGCGCCAGCAGCTTGCAAGTCCTCCAAGAGACCCAGTACTTC. This rearrangement joins TRBV5-1 to TRBJ2-5; D gene unclear. This CDR3 spans 14 amino acids. Germline CDR1 reads SGHRS; CDR2 reads YFSETQ. Trimming took off 1 base at V and 1 base at J, with 8 bases between the two ends.

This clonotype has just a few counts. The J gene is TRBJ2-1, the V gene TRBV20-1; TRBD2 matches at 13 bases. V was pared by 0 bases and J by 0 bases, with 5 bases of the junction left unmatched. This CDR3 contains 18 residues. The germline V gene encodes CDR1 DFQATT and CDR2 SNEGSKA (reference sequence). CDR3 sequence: CSARDRTSGGISYNEQFF. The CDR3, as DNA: TGCAGTGCTAGAGATAGGACTAGCGGGGGAATCTCCTACAATGAGCAGTTCTTC.

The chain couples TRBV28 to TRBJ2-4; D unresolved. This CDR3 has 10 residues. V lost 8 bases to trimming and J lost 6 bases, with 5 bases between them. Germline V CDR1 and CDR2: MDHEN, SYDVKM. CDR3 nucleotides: TGTGCCAGCGGGATAAACATTCAGTACTTC. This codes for CASGINIQYF.

CDR3 protein: CSVGTGVMHTEAFF. As DNA, the CDR3 is TGCAGCGTTGGGACAGGGGTTATGCACACTGAAGCTTTCTTT. The V call is TRBV29-1, the J call TRBJ1-1, with TRBD1 identical over 9 bases. J lost 3 bases, V lost 4 bases, and 6 bases had no gene match. Germline V gene sequence: CDR1 SQVTM, CDR2 ANQGSEA. This CDR3 is built from 14 residues.

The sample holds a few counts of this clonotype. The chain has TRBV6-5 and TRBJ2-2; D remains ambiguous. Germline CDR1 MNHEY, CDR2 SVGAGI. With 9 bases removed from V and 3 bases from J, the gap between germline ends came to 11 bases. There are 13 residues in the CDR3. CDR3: CASRQRDTGELFF. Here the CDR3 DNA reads TGTGCCAGTCGCCAACGGGACACCGGGGAGCTGTTTTTT.

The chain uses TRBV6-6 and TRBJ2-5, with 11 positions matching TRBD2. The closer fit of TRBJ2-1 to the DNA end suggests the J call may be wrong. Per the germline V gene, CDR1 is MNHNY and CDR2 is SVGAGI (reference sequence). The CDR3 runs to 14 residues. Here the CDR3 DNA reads TGTGCCAGCAGTTCTAGCGGGGGGAGCCTAAGACAGTTCTTC. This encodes CASSSSGGSLRQFF.

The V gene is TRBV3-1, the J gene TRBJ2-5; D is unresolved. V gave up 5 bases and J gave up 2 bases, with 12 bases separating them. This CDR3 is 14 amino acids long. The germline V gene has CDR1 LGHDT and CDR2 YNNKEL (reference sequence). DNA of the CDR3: TGTGCCAGCAGCAAATATGTAGAGCAAGAGACCCAGTACTTC. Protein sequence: CASSKYVEQETQYF.

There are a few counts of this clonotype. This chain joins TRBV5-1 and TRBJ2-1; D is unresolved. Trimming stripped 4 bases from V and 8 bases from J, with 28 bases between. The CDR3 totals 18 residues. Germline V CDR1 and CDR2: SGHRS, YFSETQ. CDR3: CASSPGSPSWRTLDEQFF. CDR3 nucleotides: TGCGCCAGCAGCCCGGGTAGCCCCTCGTGGCGAACTCTGGATGAGCAGTTCTTC.

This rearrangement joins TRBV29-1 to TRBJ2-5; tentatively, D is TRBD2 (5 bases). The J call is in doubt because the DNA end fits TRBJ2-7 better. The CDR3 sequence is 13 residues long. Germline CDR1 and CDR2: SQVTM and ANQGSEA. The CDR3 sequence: CSVEGRLMGEQYF. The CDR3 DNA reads TGCAGCGTTGAAGGGAGGCTGATGGGCGAGCAGTACTTC.

CDR3: CASRLHSNPYEQYF. The CDR3 region has the DNA TGTGCCAGCAGGCTCCATAGTAACCCCTACGAGCAGTACTTC. The chain couples TRBV21-1 to TRBJ2-7. TRBV21-1 is a documented pseudogene. The CDR3 has 14 amino acids.

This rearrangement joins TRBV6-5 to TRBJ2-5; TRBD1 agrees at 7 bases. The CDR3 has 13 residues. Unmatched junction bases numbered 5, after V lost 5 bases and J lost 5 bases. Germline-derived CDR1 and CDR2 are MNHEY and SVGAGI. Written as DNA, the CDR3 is TGTGCCAGCAGTCTTATACAGGGGGAGACCCAGTACTTC. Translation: CASSLIQGETQYF.

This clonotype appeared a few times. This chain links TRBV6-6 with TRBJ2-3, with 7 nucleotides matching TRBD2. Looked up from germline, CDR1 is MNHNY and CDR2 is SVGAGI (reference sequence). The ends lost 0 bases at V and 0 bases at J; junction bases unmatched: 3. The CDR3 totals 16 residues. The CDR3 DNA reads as TGTGCCAGCAGTTACTCGGCTAGCGGAAGCACAGATACGCAGTATTTT. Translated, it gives CASSYSASGSTDTQYF.

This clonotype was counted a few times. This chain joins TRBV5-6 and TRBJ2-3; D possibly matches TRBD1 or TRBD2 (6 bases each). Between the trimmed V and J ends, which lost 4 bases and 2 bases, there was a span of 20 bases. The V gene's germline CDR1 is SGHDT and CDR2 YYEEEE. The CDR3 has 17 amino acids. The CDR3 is CASSPSGGRLFTDTQYF. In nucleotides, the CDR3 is TGTGCCAGCAGCCCCTCCGGGGGCAGACTTTTCACAGATACGCAGTATTTT.

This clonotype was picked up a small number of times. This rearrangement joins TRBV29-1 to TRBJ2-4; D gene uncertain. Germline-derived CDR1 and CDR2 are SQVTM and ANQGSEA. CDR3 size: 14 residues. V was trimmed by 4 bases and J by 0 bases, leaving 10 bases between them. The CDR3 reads CSVGEPLAKNIQYF. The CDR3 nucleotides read TGCAGCGTTGGGGAACCCCTAGCCAAAAACATTCAGTACTTC. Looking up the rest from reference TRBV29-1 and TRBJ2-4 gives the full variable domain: SAVISQKPSRDICQRGTSLTIQCQVDSQVTMMFWYRQQPGQSLTLIATANQGSEATYESGFVIDKFPISRPNLTFSTLTVSNMSPEDSSIYLCSVGEPLAKNIQYFGAGTRLSVL.

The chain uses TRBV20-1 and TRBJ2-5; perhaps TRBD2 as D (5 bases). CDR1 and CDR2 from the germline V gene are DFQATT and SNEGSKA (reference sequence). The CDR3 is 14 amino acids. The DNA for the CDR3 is TGCAGCCTCCTTACCGGGATATCGGAGGAGACCCAGTACTTC. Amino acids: CSLLTGISEETQYF.

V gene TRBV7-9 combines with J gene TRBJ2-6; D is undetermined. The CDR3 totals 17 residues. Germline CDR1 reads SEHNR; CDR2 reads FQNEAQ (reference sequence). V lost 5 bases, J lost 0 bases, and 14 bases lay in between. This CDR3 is CASSPPQVGSGANVLTF. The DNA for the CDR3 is TGTGCCAGCAGCCCACCCCAGGTGGGCTCTGGGGCCAACGTCCTGACTTTC.

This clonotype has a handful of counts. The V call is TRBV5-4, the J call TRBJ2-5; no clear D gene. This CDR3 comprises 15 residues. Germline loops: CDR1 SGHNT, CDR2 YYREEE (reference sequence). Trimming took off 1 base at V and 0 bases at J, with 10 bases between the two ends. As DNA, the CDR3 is TGTGCCAGCAGCTTGCTGGTTGGGTACCAAGAGACCCAGTACTTC. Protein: CASSLLVGYQETQYF.

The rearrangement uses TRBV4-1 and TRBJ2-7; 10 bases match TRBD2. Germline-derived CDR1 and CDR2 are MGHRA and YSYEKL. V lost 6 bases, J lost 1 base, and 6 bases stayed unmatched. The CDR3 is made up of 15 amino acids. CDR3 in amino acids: CASSRSSGGSYEQYF. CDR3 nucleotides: TGCGCCAGCAGTCGGTCTAGCGGGGGTTCCTACGAGCAGTACTTC.

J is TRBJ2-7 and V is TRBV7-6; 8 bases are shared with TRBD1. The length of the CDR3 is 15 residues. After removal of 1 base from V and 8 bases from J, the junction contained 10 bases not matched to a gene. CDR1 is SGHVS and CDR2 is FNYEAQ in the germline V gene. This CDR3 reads CASSLEGQAGNKQYF. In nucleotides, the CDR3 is TGTGCCAGCAGCTTAGAGGGACAGGCGGGGAACAAGCAGTACTTC.